This T cell receptor beta chain was sequenced during a study of cytomegalovirus exposure and HLA in healthy donors. Use of 60 Vbeta and 13 Jbeta primers characterized the PCR. Profiling relied on immunoSEQ multiplex PCR, and the TCRdb table lists in-frame clones only, not all of them. Of about 190,000 clones listed, around 77% are singletons. Deletions cut 4 bases from V and 6 bases from J, with 7 bases between. Germline V gives CDR1 MNHEY, CDR2 SMNVEV (reference sequence). CDR3 length: 12 residues. This receptor was taken from a woman aged 18-30 years in good health and CMV-seronegative. Sequenced input: PBMCs. The V call is TRBV27, the J call TRBJ2-1; D might be TRBD1 (5 bases). The CDR3: CASSSGSNEQFF. CDR3 bases: TGTGCCAGCAGTTCAGGGTCCAATGAGCAGTTCTTC.